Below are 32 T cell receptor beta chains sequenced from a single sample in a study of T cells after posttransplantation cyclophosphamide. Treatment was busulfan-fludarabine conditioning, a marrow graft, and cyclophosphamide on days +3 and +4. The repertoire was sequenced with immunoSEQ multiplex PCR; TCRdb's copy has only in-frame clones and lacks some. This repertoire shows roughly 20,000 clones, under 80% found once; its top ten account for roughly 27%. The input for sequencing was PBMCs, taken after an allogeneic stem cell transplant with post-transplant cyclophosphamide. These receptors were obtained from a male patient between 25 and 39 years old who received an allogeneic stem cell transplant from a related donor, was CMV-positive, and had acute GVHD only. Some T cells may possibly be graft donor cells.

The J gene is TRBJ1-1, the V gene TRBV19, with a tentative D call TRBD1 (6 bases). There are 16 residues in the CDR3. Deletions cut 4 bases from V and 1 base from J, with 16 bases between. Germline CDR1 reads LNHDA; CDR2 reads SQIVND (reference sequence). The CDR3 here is CASSNPRGQPNTEAFF. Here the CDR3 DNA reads TGTGCCAGTAGTAACCCCCGAGGACAGCCGAACACTGAAGCTTTCTTT.

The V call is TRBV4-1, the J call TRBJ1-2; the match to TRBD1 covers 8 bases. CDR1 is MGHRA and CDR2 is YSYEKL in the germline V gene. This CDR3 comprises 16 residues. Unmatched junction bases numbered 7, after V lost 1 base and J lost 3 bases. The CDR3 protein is CASSQGTGQGYYGYTF. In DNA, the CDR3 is TGCGCCAGCAGCCAAGGAACCGGACAGGGATACTATGGCTACACCTTC.

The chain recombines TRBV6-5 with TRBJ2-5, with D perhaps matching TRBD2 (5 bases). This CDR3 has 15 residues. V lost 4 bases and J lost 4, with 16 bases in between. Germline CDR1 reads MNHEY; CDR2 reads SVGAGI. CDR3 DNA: TGTGCCAGCAGTTTGGGGTTGCGGGCCTCAGAGACCCAGTACTTC. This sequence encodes CASSLGLRASETQYF.

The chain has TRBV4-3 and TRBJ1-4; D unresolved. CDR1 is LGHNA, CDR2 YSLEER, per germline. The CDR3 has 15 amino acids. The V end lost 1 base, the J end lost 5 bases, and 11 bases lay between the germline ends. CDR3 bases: TGCGCCAGCAGCCAAGTGTGGGCAGGAAATGAAAAACTGTTTTTT. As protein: CASSQVWAGNEKLFF.

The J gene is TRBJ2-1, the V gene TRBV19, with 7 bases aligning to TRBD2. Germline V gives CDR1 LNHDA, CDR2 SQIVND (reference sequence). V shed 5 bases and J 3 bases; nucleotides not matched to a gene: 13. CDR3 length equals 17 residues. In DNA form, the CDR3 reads TGTGCCAGTAGTGTCGGGCTCAGAGGGAGGGGCTACAATGAGCAGTTCTTC. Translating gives CASSVGLRGRGYNEQFF.

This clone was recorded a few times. The CDR3 sequence is CASSMDGFPAFF. The CDR3 DNA reads TGCGCCAGCAGCATGGACGGGTTCCCAGCTTTCTTT. The V and J genes are TRBV5-1 and TRBJ1-1; D is unresolved. The germline CDR1 and CDR2 sequences are SGHRS and YFSETQ. With 4 bases removed from V and 10 bases from J, the gap between germline ends came to 14 bases. The CDR3 sequence is 12 residues long.

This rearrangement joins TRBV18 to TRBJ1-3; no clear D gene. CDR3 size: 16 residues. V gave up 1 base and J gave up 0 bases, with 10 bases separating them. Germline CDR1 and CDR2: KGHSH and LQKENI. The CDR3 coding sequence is TGTGCCAGCTCACCACGTGCGGCCAGCTCTGGAAACACCATATATTTT. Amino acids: CASSPRAASSGNTIYF.

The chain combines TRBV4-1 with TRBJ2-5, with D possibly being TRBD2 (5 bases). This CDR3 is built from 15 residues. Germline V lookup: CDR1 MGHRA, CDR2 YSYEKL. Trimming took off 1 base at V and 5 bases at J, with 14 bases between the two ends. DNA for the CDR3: TGCGCCAGCAGCCAAGGGGAGAACATGGTCGAGACCCAGTACTTC. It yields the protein CASSQGENMVETQYF.

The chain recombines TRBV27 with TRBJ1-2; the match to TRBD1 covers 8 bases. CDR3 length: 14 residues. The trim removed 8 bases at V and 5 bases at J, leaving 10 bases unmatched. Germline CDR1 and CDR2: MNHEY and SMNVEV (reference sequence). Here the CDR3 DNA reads TGTGCCAGCTCGGAACAGGGGGGATTTTATGGCTACACCTTC. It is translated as CASSEQGGFYGYTF.

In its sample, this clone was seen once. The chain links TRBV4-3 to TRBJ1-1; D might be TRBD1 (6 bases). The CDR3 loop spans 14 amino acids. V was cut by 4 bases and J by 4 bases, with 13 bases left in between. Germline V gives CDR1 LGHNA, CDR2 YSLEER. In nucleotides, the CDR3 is TGCGCCAGCAGCCTATACAGGGCGAGCACTGAAGCTTTCTTT. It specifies CASSLYRASTEAFF.

The CDR3 DNA is TGTGCCAGCAGCCCAGCGGGGGCCTACTACAATGAGCAGTTCTTC. It encodes CASSPAGAYYNEQFF. The chain couples TRBV28 to TRBJ2-1; 8 bases line up with TRBD2. Germline CDR1 MDHEN, CDR2 SYDVKM. CDR3 size: 15 residues. The V gene end was trimmed by 6 bases and the J gene end by 3 bases; junction bases not matched to a gene: 7.

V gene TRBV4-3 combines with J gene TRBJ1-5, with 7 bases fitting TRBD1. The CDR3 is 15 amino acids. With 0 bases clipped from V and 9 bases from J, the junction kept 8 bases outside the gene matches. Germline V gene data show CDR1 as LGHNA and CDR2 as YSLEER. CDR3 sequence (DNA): TGCGCCAGCAGCCAAGATTGGGACAGTGCGCTGCCCCAGCATTTT. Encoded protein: CASSQDWDSALPQHF.

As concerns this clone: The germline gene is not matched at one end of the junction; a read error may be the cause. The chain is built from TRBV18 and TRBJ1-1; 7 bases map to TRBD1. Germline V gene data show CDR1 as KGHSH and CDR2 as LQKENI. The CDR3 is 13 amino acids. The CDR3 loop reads CASSPFGDREDFF. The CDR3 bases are TGTGCCAGCTCACCCTTCGGAGACAGGGAAGATTTCTTT.

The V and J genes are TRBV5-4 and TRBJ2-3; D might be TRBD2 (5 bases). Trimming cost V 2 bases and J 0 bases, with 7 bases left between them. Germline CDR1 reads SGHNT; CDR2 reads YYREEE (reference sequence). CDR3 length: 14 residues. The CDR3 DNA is TGTGCCAGCAGCTTAATAGCGAGCACAGATACGCAGTATTTT. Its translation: CASSLIASTDTQYF.

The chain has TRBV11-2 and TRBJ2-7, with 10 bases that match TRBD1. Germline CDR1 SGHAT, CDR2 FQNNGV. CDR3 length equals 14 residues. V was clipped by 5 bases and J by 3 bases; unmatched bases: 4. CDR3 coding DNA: TGTGCCAGCAGCCCTAGGACAGGGGGCTACGAGCAGTACTTC. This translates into CASSPRTGGYEQYF.

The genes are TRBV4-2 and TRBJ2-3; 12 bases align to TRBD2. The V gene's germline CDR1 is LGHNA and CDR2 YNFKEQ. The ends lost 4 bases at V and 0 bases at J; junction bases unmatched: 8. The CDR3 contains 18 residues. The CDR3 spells CASSRRGGLAGSTDTQYF. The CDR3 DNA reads TGTGCCAGCAGCCGGCGAGGAGGACTAGCGGGGAGCACAGATACGCAGTATTTT.

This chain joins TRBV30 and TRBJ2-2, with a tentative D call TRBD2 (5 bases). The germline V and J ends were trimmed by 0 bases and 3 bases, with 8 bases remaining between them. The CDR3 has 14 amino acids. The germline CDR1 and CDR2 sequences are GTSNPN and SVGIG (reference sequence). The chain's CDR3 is CAWSVEGYTGELFF. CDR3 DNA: TGTGCCTGGAGTGTAGAGGGATACACCGGGGAGCTGTTTTTT.

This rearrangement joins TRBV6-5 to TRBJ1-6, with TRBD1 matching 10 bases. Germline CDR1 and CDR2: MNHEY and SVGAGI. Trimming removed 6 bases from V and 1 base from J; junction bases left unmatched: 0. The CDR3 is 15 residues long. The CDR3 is CASRGQGSYNSPLHF. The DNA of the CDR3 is TGTGCCAGCAGGGGACAGGGGTCCTATAATTCACCCCTCCACTTT.

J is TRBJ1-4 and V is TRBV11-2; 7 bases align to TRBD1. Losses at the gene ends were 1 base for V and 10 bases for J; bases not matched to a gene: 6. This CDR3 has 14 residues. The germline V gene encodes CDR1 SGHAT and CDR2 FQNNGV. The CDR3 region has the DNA TGTGCCAGCAGCTTAGGCCCCAGGACAGGAAAACTGTTTTTT. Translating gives CASSLGPRTGKLFF.

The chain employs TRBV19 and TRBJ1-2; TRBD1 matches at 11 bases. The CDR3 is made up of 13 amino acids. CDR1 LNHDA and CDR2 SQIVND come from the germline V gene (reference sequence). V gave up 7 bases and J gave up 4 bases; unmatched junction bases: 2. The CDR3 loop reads CASTGTGGYGYTF. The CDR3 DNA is TGTGCCAGTACTGGGACAGGGGGCTATGGCTACACCTTC.

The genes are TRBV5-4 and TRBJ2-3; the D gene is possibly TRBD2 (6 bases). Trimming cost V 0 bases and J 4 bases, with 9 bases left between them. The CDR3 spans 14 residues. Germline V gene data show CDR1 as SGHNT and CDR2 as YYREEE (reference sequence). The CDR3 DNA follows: TGTGCCAGCAGCTTGGGACTAGGCTCAGATACGCAGTATTTT. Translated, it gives CASSLGLGSDTQYF. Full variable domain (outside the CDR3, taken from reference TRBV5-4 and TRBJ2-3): ETGVTQSPTHLIKTRGQQVTLRCSSQSGHNTVSWYQQALGQGPQFIFQYYREEENGRGNFPPRFSGLQFPNYSSELNVNALELDDSALYLCASSLGLGSDTQYFGPGTRLTVL.

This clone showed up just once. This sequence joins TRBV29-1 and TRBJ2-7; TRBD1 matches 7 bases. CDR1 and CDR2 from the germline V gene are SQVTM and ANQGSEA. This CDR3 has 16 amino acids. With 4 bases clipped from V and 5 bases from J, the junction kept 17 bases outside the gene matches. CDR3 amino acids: CSVGGGATGNLDEQYF. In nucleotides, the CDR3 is TGCAGCGTTGGCGGAGGAGCGACAGGGAATCTGGACGAGCAGTACTTC.

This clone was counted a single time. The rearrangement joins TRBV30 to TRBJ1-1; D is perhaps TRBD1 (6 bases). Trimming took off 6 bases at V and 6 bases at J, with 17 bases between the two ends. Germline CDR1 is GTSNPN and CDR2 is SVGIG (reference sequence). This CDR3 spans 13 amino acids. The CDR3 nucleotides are TGTGCCTGCGCCTCACAGGGTCTTTCTGAAGCTTTCTTT. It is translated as CACASQGLSEAFF.

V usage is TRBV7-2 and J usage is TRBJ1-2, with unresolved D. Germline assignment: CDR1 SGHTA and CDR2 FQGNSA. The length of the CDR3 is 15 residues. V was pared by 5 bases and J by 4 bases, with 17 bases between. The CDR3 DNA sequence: TGTGCCAGCAGCGTAGACCCTAGCTTCTTCTATGGCTACACCTTC. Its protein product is CASSVDPSFFYGYTF.

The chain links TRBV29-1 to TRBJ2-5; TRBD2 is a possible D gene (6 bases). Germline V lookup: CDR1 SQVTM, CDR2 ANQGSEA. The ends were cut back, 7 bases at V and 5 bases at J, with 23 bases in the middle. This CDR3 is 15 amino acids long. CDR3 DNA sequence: TGCAGCGCTTCCATTTGGAGGGGCCAAGGGGAGACCCAGTACTTC. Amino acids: CSASIWRGQGETQYF.

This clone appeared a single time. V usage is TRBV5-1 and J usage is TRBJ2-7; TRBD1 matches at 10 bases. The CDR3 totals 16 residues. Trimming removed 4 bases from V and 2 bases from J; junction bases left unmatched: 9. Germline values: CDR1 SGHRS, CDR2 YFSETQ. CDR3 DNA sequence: TGCGCCAGCAGCGTGGCCGGGACAGGGGCCCCCTACGAGCAGTACTTC. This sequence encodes CASSVAGTGAPYEQYF.

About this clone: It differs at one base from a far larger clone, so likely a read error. In nucleotides, the CDR3 is TGTGCCAGCAGCTTGGACGGACAGGGACAAGGAAACACCATATATTTT. This sequence encodes CASSLDGQGQGNTIYF. This chain uses TRBV5-4 with TRBJ1-3; 8 bases agree with TRBD1. There are 16 residues in the CDR3. Germline loops: CDR1 SGHNT, CDR2 YYREEE (reference sequence). With 0 bases clipped from V and 4 bases from J, the junction kept 6 bases outside the gene matches.

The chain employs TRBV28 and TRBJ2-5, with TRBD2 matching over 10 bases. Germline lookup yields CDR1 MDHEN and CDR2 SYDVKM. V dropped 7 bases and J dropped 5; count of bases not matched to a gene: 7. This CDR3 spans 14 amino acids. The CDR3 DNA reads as TGTGCCAGCAACCTAGCGGGGGCGGGGGAGACCCAGTACTTC. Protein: CASNLAGAGETQYF.

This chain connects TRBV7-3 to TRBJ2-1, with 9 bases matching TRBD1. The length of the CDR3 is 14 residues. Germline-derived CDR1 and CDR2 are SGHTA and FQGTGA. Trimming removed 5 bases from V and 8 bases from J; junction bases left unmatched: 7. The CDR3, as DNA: TGTGCCAGCAGCGACCAACAGGGGGCGGATGAGCAGTTCTTC. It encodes CASSDQQGADEQFF.

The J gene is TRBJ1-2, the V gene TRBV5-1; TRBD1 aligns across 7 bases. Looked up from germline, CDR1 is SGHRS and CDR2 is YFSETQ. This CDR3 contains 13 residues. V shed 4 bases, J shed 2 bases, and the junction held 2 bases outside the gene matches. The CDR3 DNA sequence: TGCGCCAGCAGCCCGGGACAGAACTATGGCTACACCTTC. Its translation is CASSPGQNYGYTF.

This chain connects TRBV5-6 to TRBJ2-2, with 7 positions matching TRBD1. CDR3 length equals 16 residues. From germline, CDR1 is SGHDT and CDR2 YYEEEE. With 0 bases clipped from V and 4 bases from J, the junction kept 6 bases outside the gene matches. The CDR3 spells CASSLEGQSTTGELFF. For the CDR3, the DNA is TGTGCCAGCAGCTTGGAGGGACAGTCGACCACCGGGGAGCTGTTTTTT.

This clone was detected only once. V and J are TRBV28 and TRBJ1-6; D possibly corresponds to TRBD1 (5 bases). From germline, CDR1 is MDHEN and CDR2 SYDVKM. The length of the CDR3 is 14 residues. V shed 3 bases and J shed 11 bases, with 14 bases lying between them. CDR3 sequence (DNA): TGTGCCAGCAGTTTTAATATCGGGGGTACACCCCTCCACTTT. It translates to CASSFNIGGTPLHF.